These 19 T cell receptor beta chains were sequenced from one sample in a study of shared clonotypes between healthy human individuals (dated by TCRdb to the early 2020s). The library came from the immunoSEQ multiplex PCR assay. The clones in this table, taken by TCRdb from immuneACCESS, are in-frame only. Not every clone is retained; where verified, under half of the shortfall comes from an unresolved V gene, and the cause of the rest is unknown. This sample holds around 99,000 clones; almost 70% were observed only once. 50% of the sample comes from the top ten. Sequencing used memory CD8+ T cells sorted from blood. The sample's cell subset or site label, in plain terms: CD45RO+ cells pooled with CCR7-negative TemRA cells. The source of these receptors is a man in his thirties or forties in good health.

The chain has TRBV5-1 and TRBJ1-1, with unresolved D. With 0 bases removed from V and 3 bases from J, the gap between germline ends came to 9 bases. The CDR3 sequence is 14 residues long. Germline V lookup: CDR1 SGHRS, CDR2 YFSETQ. CDR3 DNA sequence: TGCGCCAGCAGCTTGGGGTCCGACTACACTGAAGCTTTCTTT. Translating it yields CASSLGSDYTEAFF. The full variable domain, completed using reference TRBV5-1 and TRBJ1-1, is KAGVTQTPRYLIKTRGQQVTLSCSPISGHRSVSWYQQTPGQGLQFLFEYFSETQRNKGNFPGRFSGRQFSNSRSEMNVSTLELGDSALYLCASSLGSDYTEAFFGQGTRLTVV.

A single count supports this clone. This chain uses TRBV29-1 with TRBJ2-1; 7 bases map to TRBD2. The V gene end was trimmed by 1 base and the J gene end by 1 base; junction bases not matched to a gene: 7. The CDR3 has 16 residues. CDR1 and CDR2 from the germline V gene are SQVTM and ANQGSEA. The CDR3 DNA sequence: TGCAGCGTTGAAGGGTCGACTAGCAGATCCTACAATGAGCAGTTCTTC. Translated, it gives CSVEGSTSRSYNEQFF.

This clone was counted once. A read error is the likely source, as a far larger clone sits one nucleotide away. The chain carries TRBV5-5 and TRBJ2-1, with 13 bases matching TRBD2. CDR3 length: 15 residues. The V and J ends lost 4 bases and 5 bases, in that order; junction bases with no gene match: 3. CDR1 and CDR2 from the germline V gene are SGHKS and YYEKEE (reference sequence). This CDR3 reads CASSLGLAGDNEQFF. CDR3 DNA sequence: TGTGCCAGCAGCCTAGGACTAGCGGGAGACAATGAGCAGTTCTTC.

This chain connects TRBV7-9 to TRBJ2-1, with D tentatively TRBD2 (5 bases). Per germline, CDR1 SEHNR and CDR2 FQNEAQ (reference sequence). This CDR3 has 15 amino acids. V dropped 5 bases and J dropped 6 bases, with 17 bases sitting between them. The CDR3 region has the DNA TGTGCCAGCAGCGATAGCGAGACTTCAATCAATGAGCAGTTCTTC. Residues: CASSDSETSINEQFF.

The V gene is TRBV5-8, the J gene TRBJ2-1; D could derive from TRBD1 or TRBD2 (6 bases each). The CDR3 covers 15 residues. Between the trimmed V and J ends, which lost 4 bases and 4 bases, there was a span of 15 bases. Per germline, CDR1 SGHTS and CDR2 YDEGEE. CDR3 loop: CASSLLGGGYNEQFF. CDR3 sequence (DNA): TGTGCCAGCAGCCTCCTCGGGGGCGGGTACAATGAGCAGTTCTTC.

DNA for the CDR3: TGTGCCAGCAGCTTGCAGATCCTAGCGGGAGCTCGAGAGCAGTACTTC. Its protein product is CASSLQILAGAREQYF. The chain links TRBV5-6 to TRBJ2-7; TRBD2 agrees at 10 bases. The ends lost 1 base at V and 7 bases at J; junction bases unmatched: 11. The CDR3 sequence is 16 residues long. Germline V gene data show CDR1 as SGHDT and CDR2 as YYEEEE.

The chain combines TRBV20-1 with TRBJ1-2; the D is unclear. Germline lookup yields CDR1 DFQATT and CDR2 SNEGSKA (reference sequence). This CDR3 spans 11 amino acids. The V gene lost 6 bases and the J gene lost 2 bases, with 7 bases spanning the gap. The CDR3 bases are TGCAGTGCGCCGGACAACTATGGCTACACCTTC. The encoded protein is CSAPDNYGYTF.

CDR3 coding DNA: TGCGCCAGCAGCTTGGCAGTAAACAATGAGCAGTTCTTC. This translates into CASSLAVNNEQFF. V is TRBV5-1 and J is TRBJ2-1; D is ambiguous. V was clipped by 0 bases and J by 5 bases, with 6 bases between them. Germline-derived CDR1 and CDR2 are SGHRS and YFSETQ. CDR3 size: 13 residues.

This clone appeared a single time. One junction end does not reproduce the germline sequence, and a read error may be involved. The identical CDR3 is also encoded by other nucleotide sequences in the sample. V and J are TRBV9 and TRBJ1-1; the D is unclear. The CDR3 has 14 amino acids. Germline values: CDR1 SGDLS, CDR2 YYNGEE. CDR3 bases: TGCGCCAGCAGCGTAGCCCCAGAGGCCACTGAAGCTTTCTTT. Protein sequence: CASSVAPEATEAFF.

This clone occurred a few times. The chain couples TRBV2 to TRBJ2-3; TRBD1 matches at 8 bases. V lost 5 bases, J lost 1 base, and 8 bases stayed unmatched. Germline V gene data show CDR1 as SNHLY and CDR2 as FYNNEI. The CDR3 is made up of 16 amino acids. CDR3 nucleotides: TGTGCCAGCAGTAACGGACAGGGCCGGGGCACAGATACGCAGTATTTT. Residues: CASSNGQGRGTDTQYF.

This rearrangement joins TRBV4-3 to TRBJ2-5; D is tentatively TRBD1 or TRBD2 (6 bases each). The CDR3 sequence is 17 residues long. Germline CDR1 LGHNA, CDR2 YSLEER. V was shortened by 4 bases and J by 5 bases, with 23 bases between the two germline ends. The CDR3 protein is CASSPGGGTRSFETQYF. CDR3 nucleotides: TGCGCCAGCAGCCCCGGGGGCGGCACCAGAAGTTTTGAGACCCAGTACTTC.

The chain is built from TRBV5-1 and TRBJ2-7; D is possibly TRBD1 or TRBD2 (5 bases each). V was trimmed by 4 bases and J by 0 bases, leaving 11 bases between them. The germline CDR1 and CDR2 sequences are SGHRS and YFSETQ. This CDR3 region has 14 residues. DNA for the CDR3: TGCGCCAGCAGCGCCGGGACCGACTCCTACGAGCAGTACTTC. Translated: CASSAGTDSYEQYF.

V gene TRBV11-2 combines with J gene TRBJ1-1; no reliable D call. The CDR3 spans 12 residues. Germline CDR1 and CDR2: SGHAT and FQNNGV. V lost 3 bases to trimming and J lost 0 bases, with 2 bases between them. CDR3 nucleotide sequence: TGTGCCAGCAGCTTGATGAACACTGAAGCTTTCTTT. Translating it yields CASSLMNTEAFF.

The chain recombines TRBV5-1 with TRBJ2-7; D is possibly TRBD1 or TRBD2 (5 bases each). V lost 3 bases and J 7 bases, leaving 17 bases between the germline ends. CDR3 length: 14 amino acids. Germline CDR1 SGHRS, CDR2 YFSETQ. This CDR3 is CASSYGTDDGEQYF. The CDR3 DNA reads TGCGCCAGCAGCTACGGGACGGACGATGGGGAGCAGTACTTC.

The V gene is TRBV7-2, the J gene TRBJ2-5, with D maybe TRBD2 (6 bases). The V gene's germline CDR1 is SGHTA and CDR2 FQGNSA. Trimming left V 2 bases short and J 4 bases short, with 14 bases between. CDR3 length equals 15 residues. The CDR3 protein is CASSLWGEIGETQYF. CDR3 DNA: TGTGCCAGCAGCTTATGGGGGGAGATCGGAGAGACCCAGTACTTC.

This clone was seen many times. The rearrangement links TRBV7-9 to TRBJ2-1; 14 bases are a match to TRBD2. Germline V gene lookup returns CDR1 SEHNR and CDR2 FQNEAQ (reference sequence). V trimming: 3 bases; J trimming: 8 bases; junction bases outside the gene matches: 3. This CDR3 is built from 15 residues. This CDR3 is CASSFPTSGRDEQFF. The CDR3 nucleotides are TGTGCCAGCAGCTTTCCGACTAGCGGGAGGGATGAGCAGTTCTTC.

J is TRBJ2-3 and V is TRBV7-5; the D segment call TRBD2 is taken from the table without a DNA check. TRBV7-5 is a pseudogene locus. This CDR3 contains 16 residues. DNA for the CDR3: TGTGTCAGAAGCTTAGAGGGCTTGGCGGGACCGGGGGCGCAGTATTTT. It encodes CVRSLEGLAGPGAQYF.

The chain recombines TRBV6-5 with TRBJ1-2; D uncertain. This CDR3 spans 14 amino acids. Germline assignment: CDR1 MNHEY and CDR2 SVGAGI. V dropped 4 bases and J dropped 6 bases, with 15 bases sitting between them. The CDR3 sequence is CASSWVGRSDGYTF. CDR3 sequence (DNA): TGTGCCAGCAGTTGGGTCGGGAGATCGGATGGCTACACCTTC.

The CDR3 loop reads CAISERTDVYGYTF. The CDR3 DNA follows: TGTGCCATCAGTGAGCGGACAGACGTCTATGGCTACACCTTC. The gene calls are TRBV10-3 and TRBJ1-2; maybe TRBD1 (6 bases). V was clipped by 2 bases and J by 4 bases, with 11 bases between them. Germline values: CDR1 ENHRY, CDR2 SYGVKD. This CDR3 spans 14 amino acids.